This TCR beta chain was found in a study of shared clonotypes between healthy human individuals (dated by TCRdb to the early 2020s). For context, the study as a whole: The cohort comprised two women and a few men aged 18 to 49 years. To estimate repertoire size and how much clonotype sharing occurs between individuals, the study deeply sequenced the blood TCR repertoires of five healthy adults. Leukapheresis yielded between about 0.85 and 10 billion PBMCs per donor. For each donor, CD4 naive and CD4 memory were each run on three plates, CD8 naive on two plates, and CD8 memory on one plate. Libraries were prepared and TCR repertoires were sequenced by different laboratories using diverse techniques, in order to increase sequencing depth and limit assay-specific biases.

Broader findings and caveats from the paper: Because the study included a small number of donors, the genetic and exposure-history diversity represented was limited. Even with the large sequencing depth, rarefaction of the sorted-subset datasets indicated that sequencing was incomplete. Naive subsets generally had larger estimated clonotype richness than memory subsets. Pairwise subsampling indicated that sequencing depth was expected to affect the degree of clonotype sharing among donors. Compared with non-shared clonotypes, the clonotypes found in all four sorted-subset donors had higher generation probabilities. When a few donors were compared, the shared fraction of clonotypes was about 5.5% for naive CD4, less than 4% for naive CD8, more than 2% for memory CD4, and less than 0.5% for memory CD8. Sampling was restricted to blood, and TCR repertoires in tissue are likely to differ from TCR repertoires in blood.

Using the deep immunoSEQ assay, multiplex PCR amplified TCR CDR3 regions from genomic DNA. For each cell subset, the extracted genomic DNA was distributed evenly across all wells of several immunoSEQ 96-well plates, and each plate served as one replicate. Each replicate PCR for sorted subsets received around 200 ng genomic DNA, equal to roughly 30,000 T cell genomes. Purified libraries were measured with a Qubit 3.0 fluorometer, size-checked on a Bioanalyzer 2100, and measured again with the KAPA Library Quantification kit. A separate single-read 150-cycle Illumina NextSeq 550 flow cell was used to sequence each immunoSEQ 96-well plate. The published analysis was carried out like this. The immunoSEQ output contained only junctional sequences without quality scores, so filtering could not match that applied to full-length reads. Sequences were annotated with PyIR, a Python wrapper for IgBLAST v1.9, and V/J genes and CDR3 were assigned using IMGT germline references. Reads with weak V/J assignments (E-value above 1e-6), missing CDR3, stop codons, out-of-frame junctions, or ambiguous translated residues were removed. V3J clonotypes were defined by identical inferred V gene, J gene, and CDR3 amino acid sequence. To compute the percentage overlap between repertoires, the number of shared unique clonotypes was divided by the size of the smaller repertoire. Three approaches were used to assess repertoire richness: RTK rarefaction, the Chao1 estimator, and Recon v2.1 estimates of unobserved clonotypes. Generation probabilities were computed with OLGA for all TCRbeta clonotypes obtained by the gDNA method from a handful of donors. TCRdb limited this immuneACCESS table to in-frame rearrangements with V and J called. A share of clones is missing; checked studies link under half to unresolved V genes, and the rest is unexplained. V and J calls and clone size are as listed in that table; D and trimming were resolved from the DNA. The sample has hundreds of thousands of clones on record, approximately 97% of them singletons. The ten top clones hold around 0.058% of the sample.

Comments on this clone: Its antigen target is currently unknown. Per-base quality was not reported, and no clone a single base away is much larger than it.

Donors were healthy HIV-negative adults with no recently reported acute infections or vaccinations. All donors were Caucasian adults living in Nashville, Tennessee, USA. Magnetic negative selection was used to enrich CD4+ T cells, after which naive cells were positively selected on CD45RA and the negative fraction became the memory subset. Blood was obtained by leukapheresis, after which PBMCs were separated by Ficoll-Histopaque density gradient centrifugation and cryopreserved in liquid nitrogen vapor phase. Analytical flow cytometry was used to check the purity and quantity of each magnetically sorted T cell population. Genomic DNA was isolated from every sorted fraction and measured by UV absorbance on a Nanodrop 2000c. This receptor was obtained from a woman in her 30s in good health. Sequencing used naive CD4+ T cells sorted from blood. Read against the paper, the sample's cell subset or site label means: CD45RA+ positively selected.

The CDR3 protein: CASSRIGIGEKLFF. The nucleotide sequence reads TGTGCCAGCAGTCGGATCGGGATTGGGGAAAAACTGTTTTTT. The chain employs TRBV2 and TRBJ1-4; no D gene call is confident. V sheds 5 bases and J sheds 8 bases, leaving 15 bases between their ends. From the germline V gene, CDR1 is SNHLY and CDR2 is FYNNEI. Taken from cysteine to phenylalanine, the CDR3 has 14 residues. The kept DNA is CDR3 alone, 42 bases in frame from the first base.